Sequencing of this T cell receptor beta chain was carried out in a study of T-cell reconstitution after alpha-beta-depleted transplantation in children. The length of the CDR3 is 21 residues. The J segment lost 1 base and the V segment lost 0 bases, leaving 12 bases of the junction unmatched. CDR1 is SGHTA and CDR2 is FQGNSA in the germline V gene. This clonotype appeared a few times. Its antigen remains unidentified. Study results and limitations: In patients about two months after transplant, alpha-beta T cells reportedly arose from several hundred expanded graft clones. Day-60 TCRbeta diversity that was high in some patients was derived from surviving recipient T cells and thymic progenitors. T cells produced anew were the main source of T-cell counts and diversity one year after transplant.

Researchers prepared the TCRbeta library using unique molecular identifiers, the study reports. TCRdb reprocessed the PCR reads with MiXCR, giving one entry per CDR3 protein. The sample lists 500,000 or so distinct CDR3 sequences, over 9.5% occurring once. The sample was PBMCs, mostly from graft donor cells, taken 180 days after TCRalphabeta/CD19-depleted stem cell transplant. This TCR was recovered from a female patient aged 2-9 years who had a stem cell transplant for aplastic anemia, so the T cells may come from the graft donor. This sequence joins TRBV7-2 and TRBJ2-3; 14 nucleotides line up with TRBD2. The CDR3, as DNA: TGTGCCAGCAGCTTAGCTAGGGGAAGACTAGCGGGAGGGCCGGGCACAGATACGCAGTATTTT. The encoded protein is CASSLARGRLAGGPGTDTQYF.